This T cell receptor beta chain came from a study of type 1 regulatory T cells. The overall study: This in vitro CD4 product, T-allo10, is enriched for Tr1 cells and alloantigen-specific.

In the case of this clonotype: Its antigen is still unknown.

Study results and caveats: Compared with non-Tr1 cells, Tr1 cells showed a narrower TCR repertoire.

TCRdb reanalysed the reads using MiXCR and keeps one entry per CDR3 protein. The sample includes about 62,000 distinct CDR3 sequences, less than 65% of them seen just once. The CDR3 runs 13 residues. Per germline, CDR1 LGHDT and CDR2 YNNKEL (reference sequence). The V end was cut by 4 bases, the J end by 6 bases, with 7 bases between. V and J are TRBV3-1 and TRBJ1-6; D is ambiguous. Sequenced: cultured non-Tr1 T cells, either the whole culture or a sorted T cell fraction (not recorded which). The receptor comes from a human donor in good health. The chain's CDR3 is CASSPTPNSPLHF. CDR3 bases: TGTGCCAGCAGCCCTACTCCTAATTCACCCCTCCACTTT.